This T cell receptor (beta chain) was observed in a study of cytomegalovirus exposure and HLA in healthy donors (dated by TCRdb to 2015 to 2018). Turning to the overall study: An earlier analysis of about 530 of the donors reported roughly 300 Gb of sequence data and approximately 120 million unique TCR beta sequences obtained from approximately 180 million T cells. Donor age, sex, ethnicity and CMV serostatus were compiled together with the repertoire data. Rather than using new phenotypic data, the later analysis identified candidate immune exposures from TCR beta sequences and from how often those sequences occurred across donors. The study aimed to test whether signatures of past pathogen exposure could be identified by cataloging public T cell receptors. In addition to the first cohort of several hundred subjects, a separate validation cohort of 120 different subjects was used. Both class I and class II loci were covered by HLA typing, at four-digit resolution. All discovery cohort repertoires had been generated on a single sequencing platform. On average, 235,054 unique TCR beta nucleotide sequences were sequenced per donor among some 430 genotyped donors of the cohort, with roughly 18% of those sequences being non-productive. Genome-wide SNP genotypes for about 65% of the roughly 670 donors were used in a later genetic analysis, which treated that subset as a discovery cohort. The genetic ancestry cluster associated with self-reported Caucasian donors included about four fifths of the 300 to 450 genotyped donors. The study combined high-throughput TCR immunosequencing, statistical association of individual TCRs with disease status, and machine learning to predict cytomegalovirus infection status. Using immunosequencing, the study profiled T cell repertoires from around 680 subjects and related those repertoires to cytomegalovirus serostatus. A later analysis re-analyzed previously published TCR beta repertoires from roughly 600 donors and added high-resolution HLA genotyping to study TCR occurrence patterns. The number of donors typed differed by locus, with about 629-630 for A, B, C, DRB1 and DQB1, roughly 520 for DQA1, 606 for DPA1, and some 440 for DPB1. To decide whether each TCR beta V gene segment behaved as functional or pseudogenic, an earlier analysis of 587 of the donors relied on high-throughput TCR beta sequencing. Roughly 300 gigabases of sequencing data and roughly 81 million unique TCR sequences made up an early release that covered around 640 HLA-typed donors. A few DR-DQ haplotypes were treated as single units for association and clustering because of strong linkage in the cohort.

What the authors observed across the whole study: Because counts were too low, about 18 rarely observed V segments, including chromosome 9 orphons, were excluded from the earlier analysis of a few hundred of the donors. At a false discovery rate of 0.05, a later analysis linked under 20,000 TCR beta sequences to specific HLA alleles. A group of highly shared sequence variants was considered likely to be a technical artifact of the sequencing pipeline. Several of the top co-occurrence clusters appeared to be linked to parvovirus B19, influenza, CMV and Epstein-Barr virus, according to a later analysis. Because HLA typing was missing for some donors at each locus, association tests included only the typed subset. According to the authors, the approach could potentially be generalized to other disease states and immunological phenotypes. Cytomegalovirus status was reported to be diagnosed by the classifier with high specificity and sensitivity in both the original and validation cohorts. Roughly uniform sequencing depth across donors was assumed in presence/absence analyses, although this assumption may not hold. In a later genetic analysis, a missense DCLRE1C variant was associated with V-gene and J-gene trimming of TCR beta chains, and the association was replicated in an independent cohort. Across donors, most TCR sequences were observed very rarely, whereas some public TCRs were present in many individuals. Some IMGT-functional V segments, including TRBV6-2 and TRBV6-3, could not be told apart with the 87-base-pair reads, so those segments were excluded. The study listed 150 to 200 TCR beta chains as associated with cytomegalovirus. In a later analysis, TCR association rates were found to vary across HLA loci, with the most associated TCRs seen for DRB1 alleles and the fewest for HLA-C alleles. Strong co-occurrence of HLA alleles, especially DR and DQ, made assigning TCR associations to individual alleles difficult. Correlated functional status among segregating V segments might be attributable to linkage disequilibrium, but an unknown experimental factor could not be ruled out. Only TCR beta chains were sequenced in this cohort, and the absence of alpha or paired-chain data limited detectable features. In a later analysis, most CMV-associated TCR beta chains were found to appear HLA-restricted, with HLA associations seemingly driven largely by CMV exposure. In vitro tests confirmed that a few of the cytomegalovirus-associated TCR beta chains recognize cytomegalovirus antigens. In an earlier analysis of 587 of the donors, most TCR beta V segments were observed in productive rearrangements about 87% or about 30% of the time, broadly matching IMGT annotations. A further reported finding was that TCR beta sequences accurately predicted the HLA-A and HLA-B alleles for most subjects in the first cohort. In a later genetic analysis, fewer N-insertions in productive TCRs were reported among donors in an Asian-associated ancestry cluster than the roughly 700-donor mean. The only immune exposure information available for the cohort was CMV serostatus. In a later analysis, HLA-associated TCR beta chains were found to be more clonally expanded and to have lower generation probabilities than equally common non-associated chains.

V ends up 8 bases short and J 13 bases short, with an unmatched junction base count of 2. From the cysteine through the phenylalanine, the CDR3 covers 10 amino acids. Of the read, only the CDR3 DNA is kept; its 30 bases are in frame from base 1. The germline V gene (reference sequence) provides CDR1 MNHEY and CDR2 SMNVEV. Regarding this clone: Its antigen is still unknown. No base quality information exists; no much larger clone differs at one position.

Library generation was performed with the immunoSEQ multiplex PCR assay. For the multiplex PCR, a mixture combining 60 forward primers for TCR Vbeta segments and 13 reverse primers for TCR Jbeta segments was used. Amplification of the CDR3 region of rearranged TCR beta genes was performed with a multiplex PCR assay on genomic DNA. On the Illumina HiSeq System, the amplified TCR beta libraries were sequenced as 87-base-pair reads. In the original analysis: A later analysis counted tens of millions of unique TCR beta chains across the roughly 700 repertoires, and about 10 million of these chains were shared by at least two donors. To remove PCR and sequencing errors, raw reads were error-corrected and collapsed into unique sequences using a nearest-neighbor algorithm that merged closely related sequences. To assign V, D and J gene segments, CDR3 sequences were aligned to IMGT reference sequences. For a sequence to be retained, a match of at least six nucleotides to both a V gene segment and a J gene segment was required. Rearrangements were called productive when the CDR3 lacked stop codons and stayed in frame with V and J; all others were non-productive. Following IMGT convention, CDR3 was defined as the stretch from the second conserved V-encoded cysteine to the conserved J-encoded phenylalanine. The earlier analysis of around 640 of the donors excluded sequences that lacked an unambiguous match to a single V gene segment. An earlier analysis of several hundred of the donors classified V segments as functional when productive rearrangements were above 56.7% and as segregating when the standard deviation between donors was above 5%. A statistical classification framework was developed to diagnose cytomegalovirus status using the catalog of TCR beta chain sequences. V and J gene assignment, in a later analysis, came from comparing TCR nucleotide sequences with IMGT/GENE-DB human TR gene sequences. Using the TCRdist pipeline, a later analysis assigned CDR3 sequences along with most-parsimonious VDJ recombination scenarios. A later analysis defined each TCR beta chain by its CDR3 amino acid sequence plus V-gene family, and excluded reads lacking a unique V-gene family. To address suspected cross-contamination and a sequencing artifact, a later analysis removed around 600 highly shared, low-generation-probability nucleotide sequences. A later analysis calculated a clonal expansion index for each public chain from normalized within-repertoire ranks of inferred template counts. In a later analysis, generation probabilities were computed using a VDJ recombination model fitted to out-of-frame rearrangements, and the results were checked against IGoR. In a later analysis, hypergeometric tests were used to score TCR-TCR, TCR-HLA and TCR-CMV co-occurrence, with a repertoire-size bias correction applied to TCR pairs. False discovery rates were estimated in a later analysis by permuting HLA or CMV assignments 20 times. In a later analysis, co-occurring TCRs were grouped using DBSCAN, and TCRdist sequence similarity was added for clustering within HLA-allele-positive subsets. Co-occurrence clustering excluded repertoires with fewer than 30,000 or more than 120,000 public chains, plus five with anomalous nucleotide sharing. This immuneACCESS table, as held by TCRdb, lists in-frame sequences with V and J called but not all clones. Of the missing ones, under half trace to an unresolved V gene in checked studies; the others have no known cause. The D gene and trimming were derived from the DNA, and the V and J assignments and clone size from that table. This sample comprises about 140,000 clones, more than 70% of them detected only once. About 2.2% of the sample goes to the ten largest clones.

The cohort was made up of approximately 670 healthy bone marrow donors. At the time of sampling, every cohort member was nominally healthy, though immune exposures that went unrecorded were likely present. The donor tested CMV seronegative and was one of the 352 seronegative cohort members. A peripheral blood sample was collected from each donor, and TCR beta sequencing was performed on peripheral blood mononuclear cells. Genomic DNA was extracted from the blood cell samples with the Qiagen DNeasy Blood Extraction Kit. The sequence joins TRBV27 to TRBJ1-2; 12 central nucleotides agree with TRBD1. This receptor was taken from a man aged 45-65 years in good health and CMV-seronegative. Sequencing was done on a sample of PBMCs. The CDR3 is CASGTGGGTF. The DNA reads TGTGCCAGCGGGACAGGGGGCGGCACCTTC.